What follows describes a single T cell receptor beta chain. The CDR3 covers 14 residues. V was shortened by 4 bases and J by 2 bases, with 13 bases between the two germline ends. Germline V CDR1 and CDR2: SGHNT, YYREEE (reference sequence). Profiling relied on immunoSEQ multiplex PCR, and the TCRdb table lists in-frame clones only, not all of them. This table holds approximately 13,000 clones, approximately 80% found once. The sample is drawn from a study of T cells after posttransplantation cyclophosphamide. The related graft donor's blood sample was taken on the day of bone marrow donation. Sample: memory CD4+ T cells sorted from PBMCs. The sequence came from a man between 50 and 59 years old in good health, CMV-negative, and a related stem cell transplant donor. The chain employs TRBV5-4 and TRBJ2-7, with D maybe TRBD2 (6 bases). In nucleotides, the CDR3 is TGTGCCAGCAGCCAACTAGCCAGGCCCTACGAGCAGTACTTC. Encoded protein: CASSQLARPYEQYF.